This TCR beta chain was sequenced during a study of identical twins. The CDR3 length is 14 residues. V shed 2 bases and J shed 7 bases, with 12 bases lying between them. From germline, CDR1 is MNHEY and CDR2 SVGAGI. This clonotype was recorded a few times. TCRdb redid the calling of the 5' RACE reads with MiXCR, one entry per CDR3 protein. Of about 690,000 distinct CDR3 sequences in the sample, over 20% were seen once. This sample also appeared in a second study, on T cells expressing NK-cell markers.

The chain employs TRBV6-5 and TRBJ2-1; the D gene is possibly TRBD2 (6 bases). The sample was PBMCs. The source is a woman younger than 30 in good health. The DNA for the CDR3 is TGTGCCAGCAGTTACCAGCGGGCGGGGAATGAGCAGTTCTTC. This codes for CASSYQRAGNEQFF.